These T cell receptor beta chains were read from a single sample in a study of T cell repertoires in cytomegalovirus infection. Each CDR3 protein is one row after TCRdb ran MiXCR on the reads. The table shows 200,000 to 300,000 distinct CDR3 sequences, with approximately 10% occurring only once. The sequenced sample consisted of PBMCs. All receptors derive from a human donor in good health (CMV status not recorded). Some clones in this sample may be carry-over from other donors' samples. CDR3s include the opening cysteine and the closing phenylalanine or tryptophan. D genes are given only for firm matches. Rows give clone size only sometimes, using once, few, many, or a class for an expanded clone.

CDR3aa	CDR3nt	d_gene	j_gene	v_gene	abundance
CASSHTRLGEQYF	TGCGCCAGCAGCCACACGAGATTGGGCGAGCAGTACTTC	.	TRBJ2-7	TRBV4-3	.
CASRTDRANTEAFF	TGTGCCAGCAGGACCGACAGGGCGAACACTGAAGCTTTCTTT	TRBD1	TRBJ1-1	TRBV12-3/TRBV12-4	many
CASSSIPGATEAFF	TGTGCCAGCAGCTCGATCCCGGGGGCTACTGAAGCTTTCTTT	.	TRBJ1-1	TRBV7-2	few
CASSVGGSGFHEQYF	TGTGCCAGCAGCGTAGGAGGTAGCGGGTTCCACGAGCAGTACTTC	TRBD2	TRBJ2-7	TRBV9	.
CAWSILAGGSGQFF	TGTGCCTGGAGTATACTAGCGGGAGGTTCCGGGCAGTTCTTC	TRBD2	TRBJ2-1	TRBV30	many
CASGGRANTEAFF	TGTGCCAGCGGAGGCAGGGCGAACACTGAAGCTTTCTTT	.	TRBJ1-1	TRBV7-8	many
CASSLGGGQALEKLFF	TGTGCCAGCAGCTTAGGAGGGGGACAGGCGTTGGAAAAACTGTTTTTT	TRBD1	TRBJ1-4	TRBV7-2	many
CASRGGYEQYF	TGTGCCAGCAGGGGCGGGTACGAGCAGTACTTC	.	TRBJ2-7	TRBV25-1	many
CASSSDVKVQYF	TGTGCCAGCAGCTCGGACGTCAAGGTGCAGTATTTT	.	TRBJ2-3	TRBV7-2	many
CASSPLYGYTF	TGTGCCAGCAGCCCACTCTATGGCTACACCTTC	.	TRBJ1-2	TRBV28	many
CASSPASGRRYEQYF	TGTGCCAGCAGCCCAGCTAGCGGGAGAAGATACGAGCAGTACTTC	TRBD2	TRBJ2-7	TRBV7-2	many
CASSLRSGAAFF	TGTGCCAGCAGCTTAAGGTCGGGCGCAGCTTTCTTT	.	TRBJ1-1	TRBV7-2	many
CAINSAYGGETQYF	TGTGCCATCAACTCGGCGTATGGCGGGGAGACCCAGTACTTC	.	TRBJ2-5	TRBV7-8	many
CASSAGLANIQYF	TGTGCCAGCAGCGCAGGACTAGCGAACATTCAGTACTTC	TRBD2	TRBJ2-4	TRBV7-2	.
CASSYRDGTHQPQHF	TGTGCCAGCAGTTACCGGGACGGGACCCATCAGCCCCAGCATTTT	.	TRBJ1-5	TRBV6-6	few
CAISESGGAETQYF	TGTGCCATCAGTGAGTCCGGTGGGGCAGAGACCCAGTACTTC	.	TRBJ2-5	TRBV10-3	many
CASSQNTPGGDGYTF	TGTGCCAGCAGCCAAAATACCCCAGGGGGCGATGGCTACACCTTC	TRBD1	TRBJ1-2	TRBV28	.
CASSLVTSGQYF	TGTGCCAGCAGCTTAGTTACTAGCGGGCAGTATTTT	TRBD2	TRBJ2-3	TRBV7-2	many
CASAHQSGQGAYEQYF	TGTGCCAGCGCCCACCAGTCGGGACAGGGGGCCTACGAGCAGTACTTC	TRBD1	TRBJ2-7	TRBV7-9	many
CAWNGRGMTYEQYF	TGTGCCTGGAATGGACGGGGGATGACCTACGAGCAGTACTTC	.	TRBJ2-7	TRBV30	.
CAWIEKNTQYF	TGTGCCTGGATCGAGAAGAATACGCAGTATTTT	.	TRBJ2-3	TRBV30	.
CASSTPGTVNTEAFF	TGTGCCAGCAGCACCCCCGGGACAGTGAACACTGAAGCTTTCTTT	TRBD1	TRBJ1-1	TRBV7-6	few
CASSFGGLRQGPYNEQFF	TGTGCCAGCAGTTTTGGGGGTTTGCGACAGGGACCCTACAATGAGCAGTTCTTC	TRBD1	TRBJ2-1	TRBV28	few
CASSQDLRGSYNSPLHF	TGCGCCAGCAGCCAAGATCTAAGGGGATCCTATAATTCACCCCTCCACTTT	.	TRBJ1-6	TRBV4-3	many
CASSQIQGENSPLHF	TGCGCCAGCAGCCAAATACAGGGAGAGAATTCACCCCTCCACTTT	.	TRBJ1-6	TRBV5-1	.
CSARFPGTGGMRITLHF	TGCAGTGCTAGATTCCCCGGGACAGGGGGAATGAGAATCACCCTCCACTTT	TRBD1	TRBJ1-6	TRBV20-1	many
CASRPVGGAAGELFF	TGTGCCAGCAGGCCCGTCGGGGGGGCGGCCGGGGAGCTGTTTTTT	TRBD2	TRBJ2-2	TRBV28	many